The sequence of this T cell receptor beta chain was determined in a study of human T cells and chemical hapten exposure. Germline V gives CDR1 MNHEY, CDR2 SVGAGI. The CDR3 has 14 amino acids. V was trimmed by 5 bases and J by 4 bases, leaving 11 bases between them. Time point of the sample: pre-sensitization, week 0. Treatment: therapeutic diphenylcyclopropenone sensitization with weekly scalp DPC. Library preparation tagged each individual cDNA molecule with a unique molecular identifier. TCRdb re-called the RACE reads through MiXCR, storing one row per CDR3 protein. The sample records fewer than 350,000 distinct CDR3 sequences, around 7% being singletons. The sample holds a few counts of this clonotype.

This sequence joins TRBV6-5 and TRBJ1-4; D ambiguous. The input for sequencing was whole blood, taken in connection with sensitization to the hapten diphenylcyclopropenone (DPC). This sequence was found in a man aged 18 to 29 with alopecia areata. Some clones in this sample may be carry-over from other donors' samples. The CDR3 protein is CASSTEFGNEKLFF. DNA for the CDR3: TGTGCCAGCAGTACGGAATTCGGTAATGAAAAACTGTTTTTT.